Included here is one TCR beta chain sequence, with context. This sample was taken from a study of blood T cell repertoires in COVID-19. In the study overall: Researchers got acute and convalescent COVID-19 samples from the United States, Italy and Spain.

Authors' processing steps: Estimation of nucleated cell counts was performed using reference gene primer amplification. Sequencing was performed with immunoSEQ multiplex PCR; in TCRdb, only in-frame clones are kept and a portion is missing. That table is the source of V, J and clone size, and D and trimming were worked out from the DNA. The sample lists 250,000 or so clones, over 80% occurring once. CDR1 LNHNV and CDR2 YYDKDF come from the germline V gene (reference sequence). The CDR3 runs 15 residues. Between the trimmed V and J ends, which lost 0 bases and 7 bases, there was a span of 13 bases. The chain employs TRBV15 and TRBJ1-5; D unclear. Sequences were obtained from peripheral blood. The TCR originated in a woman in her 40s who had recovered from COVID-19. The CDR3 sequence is CATSRDLGKAQPQHF. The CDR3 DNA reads TGTGCCACCAGCAGAGATCTAGGAAAGGCGCAGCCCCAGCATTTT.